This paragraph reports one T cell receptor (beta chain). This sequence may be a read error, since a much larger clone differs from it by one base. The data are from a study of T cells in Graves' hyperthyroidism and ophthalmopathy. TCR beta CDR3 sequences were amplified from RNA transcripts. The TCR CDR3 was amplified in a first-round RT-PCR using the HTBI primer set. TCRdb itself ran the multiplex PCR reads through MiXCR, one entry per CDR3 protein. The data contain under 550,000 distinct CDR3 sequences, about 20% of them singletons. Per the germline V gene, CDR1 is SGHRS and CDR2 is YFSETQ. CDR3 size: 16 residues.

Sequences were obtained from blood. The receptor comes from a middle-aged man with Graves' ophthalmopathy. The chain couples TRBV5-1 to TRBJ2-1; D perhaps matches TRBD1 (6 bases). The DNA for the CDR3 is TGCACCAGCAGCAGCATACCGGGACACGGACTCAATGAGCAGTTCTTC. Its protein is CTSSSIPGHGLNEQFF.